This TCR beta chain comes out of a study of T cell responses to AZD1222 COVID-19 vaccine. V shed 10 bases, J shed 5 bases, and the junction held 10 bases outside the gene matches. CDR1 and CDR2 from the germline V gene are ENHRY and SYGVKD. The CDR3 consists of 14 residues. Study-wide findings and caveats: Vaccination with two AZD1222 doses was followed by a rise in Spike-specific TCR breadth and depth. Only a handful of AZD1222 recipients tested seropositive at baseline. Donors in the cohort were predominantly white British and more often female, and clonal diversity was possibly underestimated.

The assay was immunoSEQ multiplex PCR, and TCRdb's table has in-frame clones only and misses some. The data contain around 100,000 clones, 85% to 90% of them seen just once; the ten biggest clones take up roughly 17%. Note on this clone: Its target is unknown.

The specimen was peripheral blood, collected on day 0 of AZD1222 vaccination. The receptor was derived from an adult in good health. The chain couples TRBV10-3 to TRBJ1-1; TRBD1 agrees at 10 bases. The CDR3 DNA follows: TGTGCCACCCGGGACAGGGGTGTTGTTACTGAAGCTTTCTTT. Protein: CATRDRGVVTEAFF.